This TCR beta chain was recorded in a study of PD-1 blockade in classical Hodgkin lymphoma. Study-level points and caveats: Complete responders possessed baseline diversity comparable to newly diagnosed patients. Reported findings placed baseline TCR diversity lower in newly diagnosed patients (compared with healthy donors). It was CD4+ TCR diversity, not CD8+, that rose significantly by C4D1.

Comments on this clone: Its antigen remains unknown.

The length of the CDR3 is 15 residues. The germline V gene encodes CDR1 LGHNA and CDR2 YSLEER. Trimming pared 0 bases from V and 1 base from J, leaving 10 bases between. Sequencing used immunoSEQ multiplex PCR; TCRdb keeps in-frame clones, though not all of them. The table includes thousands of clones, roughly three quarters detected once. In every patient, relapse followed autologous stem cell transplantation, while exposure to brentuximab vedotin differed. Negative magnetic selection isolated CD4+ T cells from thawed PBMCs. Sequencing was performed on CD4+ T cells from blood, taken at baseline. This chain joins TRBV4-3 and TRBJ2-7; possibly TRBD1 for D (5 bases). The receptor was isolated from a human donor with classical Hodgkin lymphoma. CDR3: CASSQDYDSSYEQYF. The CDR3 region has the DNA TGCGCCAGCAGCCAAGATTACGACAGTTCCTACGAGCAGTACTTC.